This TCR beta chain was retrieved from a study of blood T cell repertoires in COVID-19. As for the study in general: Both acute and convalescent COVID-19 samples were obtained from the United States, Italy and Spain. Sample material is recorded as cDNA or gDNA derived from T cells, B-cell-depleted T cells, or PBMCs.

Original methodology: By means of reference gene primer amplification, nucleated cell counts were estimated. Assay: immunoSEQ multiplex PCR; the TCRdb copy retains only in-frame clones and omits some. V and J calls and clone size follow that table, whereas D and trimming were derived from the DNA. This repertoire shows 65,000 to 90,000 clones, roughly nine tenths found once; its top ten account for approximately 10%. CDR1 is SGHAT and CDR2 is FQNNGV in the germline V gene. The CDR3 contains 14 residues. J lost 6 bases, V lost 1 base, and 5 bases had no gene match. The chain recombines TRBV11-2 with TRBJ2-7, with 8 bases aligning to TRBD2. The sequencing input was peripheral blood. This TCR was recovered from an elderly man with acute or convalescent COVID-19. The CDR3 bases are TGTGCCAGCAGCTTAGTGACTAGCGCTGGCGAGCAGTACTTC. The encoded protein is CASSLVTSAGEQYF. The full variable domain, with the rest looked up from reference TRBV11-2 and TRBJ2-7, is EAGVAQSPRYKIIEKRQSVAFWCNPISGHATLYWYQQILGQGPKLLIQFQNNGVVDDSQLPKDRFSAERLKGVDSTLKIQPAKLEDSAVYLCASSLVTSAGEQYFGPGTRLTVT.